This TCR beta chain originates from a study of CD8 T cells in Susac syndrome. For the study at large: Blood was drawn from patients with Susac syndrome. At that point, they were therapy-naive, on corticosteroids, or on intravenous immunoglobulin alone.

Reverse transcription used 0.5 to 1 ug RNA and random hexamers. TCRdb independently ran MiXCR on the immunoSEQ multiplex PCR reads; one entry per CDR3 protein. The sample has 130,000 or so distinct CDR3 sequences, roughly 94% seen once; the top ten hold more than 0.25%. The germline V gene has CDR1 SGHTA and CDR2 FQGNSA. CDR3 size: 16 residues. V was pared by 4 bases and J by 1 base, with 16 bases between. The rearrangement links TRBV7-2 to TRBJ1-1; tentatively, D is TRBD1 (6 bases). Sequenced input: CD8+ T cells from PBMCs. The clonotype originates from a human donor with Susac syndrome. CDR3: CASSSPRGGGNTEAFF. CDR3 DNA: TGTGCCAGCAGCTCACCCAGGGGCGGGGGGAACACTGAAGCTTTCTTT.